This entry lists 18 T cell receptor beta chains sequenced from one sample in a study of OX40 agonist ivuxolimab in advanced cancers. Measured with immunoSEQ multiplex PCR; TCRdb has only the in-frame clones, and not every one. This sample has 40,000 to 60,000 clones; 81% occur once, and the top ten carry approximately 6.6%. Sample: CD4+ or CD8+ T cells sorted from blood, taken in a trial of the OX40 agonist ivuxolimab. These receptors came from an adult with an advanced solid tumor such as melanoma, head and neck, liver or kidney cancer.

The V and J genes are TRBV7-9 and TRBJ2-5; the D gene could be TRBD1 or TRBD2 (6 bases each). Trimming took 4 bases from V and 4 from J, leaving 16 bases between them. The CDR3 is 15 amino acids. Germline values: CDR1 SEHNR, CDR2 FQNEAQ (reference sequence). CDR3 in amino acids: CASSSVWGALETQYF. In nucleotides, the CDR3 is TGTGCCAGCAGCTCCGTGTGGGGGGCGCTAGAGACCCAGTACTTC.

The chain has TRBV2 and TRBJ2-1; D is perhaps TRBD1 (6 bases). The V gene's germline CDR1 is SNHLY and CDR2 FYNNEI. Trimming removed 6 bases from V and 6 bases from J, with 9 bases in between. The CDR3 runs to 12 residues. This CDR3 reads CASRVGGNEQFF. CDR3 bases: TGTGCCAGCAGGGTAGGGGGCAATGAGCAGTTCTTC.

This clone was counted only a few times. The genes are TRBV7-2 and TRBJ1-4, with a tentative D call TRBD1 (5 bases). Trimming took off 5 bases at V and 6 bases at J, with 16 bases between the two ends. The V gene's germline CDR1 is SGHTA and CDR2 FQGNSA. This CDR3 has 15 residues. CDR3 bases: TGTGCCAGCAGCAAAAGTGGGGGATCGGATGAAAAACTGTTTTTT. Translation: CASSKSGGSDEKLFF. Full variable domain (remainder filled in from reference TRBV7-2 and TRBJ1-4): GAGVSQSPSNKVTEKGKDVELRCDPISGHTALYWYRQSLGQGLEFLIYFQGNSAPDKSGLPSDRFSAERTGGSVSTLTIQRTQQEDSAVYLCASSKSGGSDEKLFFGSGTQLSVL.

This clone has just one count. This chain joins TRBV27 and TRBJ2-1; D not certain. The germline V and J ends were trimmed by 5 bases and 7 bases, with 12 bases remaining between them. Germline V gene lookup returns CDR1 MNHEY and CDR2 SMNVEV (reference sequence). The CDR3 covers 13 residues. For the CDR3, the DNA is TGTGCCAGCAGTCCCTTTATGGGAAATGAGCAGTTCTTC. It yields the protein CASSPFMGNEQFF.

The chain carries TRBV2 and TRBJ1-1; D unclear. The V gene lost 3 bases and the J gene lost 7 bases, with 18 bases spanning the gap. CDR3 size: 15 residues. CDR1 is SNHLY, CDR2 FYNNEI, per germline. The CDR3 sequence: CASSEETYHGLEAFF. CDR3 bases: TGTGCCAGCAGTGAGGAAACCTACCACGGACTTGAAGCTTTCTTT.

This chain connects TRBV5-8 to TRBJ2-2, with 9 bases fitting TRBD2. The CDR3 is 16 residues long. Germline CDR1 and CDR2: SGHTS and YDEGEE. The junction had 6 bases not matched to a gene; V was cut back by 0 bases and J by 6 bases. The chain's CDR3 is CASSLAAGGPSGELFF. In DNA form, the CDR3 reads TGTGCCAGCAGCTTGGCGGCGGGAGGGCCCTCCGGGGAGCTGTTTTTT.

The CDR3 DNA reads TGTGCCAGCAGTTACCAAAACACGGGTCGTGAAGCTTTCTTT. As protein: CASSYQNTGREAFF. The chain couples TRBV6-5 to TRBJ1-1; no reliable D call. The V gene lost 2 bases and the J gene lost 7 bases, with 14 bases spanning the gap. There are 14 residues in the CDR3. Germline assignment: CDR1 MNHEY and CDR2 SVGAGI.

The chain joins TRBV27 to TRBJ2-1; 10 bases map to TRBD1. The V gene's germline CDR1 is MNHEY and CDR2 SMNVEV (reference sequence). The V gene end was trimmed by 7 bases and the J gene end by 6 bases; junction bases not matched to a gene: 12. The CDR3 totals 16 residues. The CDR3 DNA follows: TGTGCCAGCAAAAGTGCCGGGACAGGGGCCTCCAATGAGCAGTTCTTC. Its protein product is CASKSAGTGASNEQFF.

The chain links TRBV11-2 to TRBJ2-1; no firm D call. Germline V gene data show CDR1 as SGHAT and CDR2 as FQNNGV. V gave up 0 bases and J gave up 4 bases, with 10 bases separating them. CDR3 size: 15 residues. In DNA, the CDR3 is TGTGCCAGCAGCTTAGACTCGTCCAGATACAATGAGCAGTTCTTC. This encodes CASSLDSSRYNEQFF.

V is TRBV6-1 and J is TRBJ2-1, with a weak D call TRBD2 (6 bases). The CDR3 has 16 residues. Trimming removed 0 bases at V and 0 bases at J, with 9 bases between. From germline, CDR1 is MNHNS and CDR2 SASEGT. The CDR3 DNA follows: TGTGCCAGCAGTGAAGCGCCCGGGGGCTCCTACAATGAGCAGTTCTTC. It is translated as CASSEAPGGSYNEQFF.

This sequence joins TRBV28 and TRBJ1-1, with TRBD1 as a possible D gene (6 bases). Trimming removed 5 bases at V and 1 base at J, with 8 bases between. Looked up from germline, CDR1 is MDHEN and CDR2 is SYDVKM. The CDR3 runs to 13 residues. In nucleotides, the CDR3 is TGTGCCAGCAGTCCCAGGGGGAACACTGAAGCTTTCTTT. It specifies CASSPRGNTEAFF.

This chain links TRBV7-9 with TRBJ1-1; perhaps TRBD1 as D (6 bases). CDR3 length equals 12 residues. The germline V gene encodes CDR1 SEHNR and CDR2 FQNEAQ (reference sequence). The V and J ends lost 5 bases and 6 bases respectively, with 10 bases between them. CDR3 coding DNA: TGTGCCAGCAGCAGCGGGACACCTGAAGCTTTCTTT. This encodes CASSSGTPEAFF.

The V gene is TRBV29-1, the J gene TRBJ2-1; unclear D gene. The CDR3 totals 13 residues. Per the germline V gene, CDR1 is SQVTM and CDR2 is ANQGSEA. V lost 3 bases, J lost 0 bases, and 6 bases lay in between. The CDR3 region has the DNA TGCAGCGTTGATCTTGCCTCCTACAATGAGCAGTTCTTC. It is translated as CSVDLASYNEQFF.

This clone was recorded only once. The V and J genes are TRBV9 and TRBJ2-2, with 10 bases that match TRBD2. This CDR3 comprises 16 residues. The V gene's germline CDR1 is SGDLS and CDR2 YYNGEE. The trim removed 3 bases at V and 0 bases at J, leaving 2 bases unmatched. The CDR3 spells CASSDTSGANTGELFF. The CDR3 DNA reads as TGTGCCAGCAGCGACACTAGCGGGGCGAACACCGGGGAGCTGTTTTTT.

CDR3 sequence (DNA): TGTGCCAGCAGTTCGTTAGCCGCAGGGAATTCACCCCTCCACTTT. The encoded protein is CASSSLAAGNSPLHF. V gene TRBV28 combines with J gene TRBJ1-6; possible D gene TRBD1, 5 bases. The CDR3 extends over 15 amino acids. CDR1 is MDHEN, CDR2 SYDVKM, per germline. The V gene lost 4 bases and the J gene lost 7 bases, with 14 bases spanning the gap.

The rearrangement uses TRBV7-8 and TRBJ2-3; D gene ambiguous. The germline V gene has CDR1 SGHVS and CDR2 FQNEAQ. The CDR3 has 16 residues. Trimming pared 3 bases from V and 0 bases from J, leaving 13 bases between. CDR3 nucleotides: TGTGCCAGCAGCTTCTTCGACTTCGCTAGCACAGATACGCAGTATTTT. Encoded protein: CASSFFDFASTDTQYF.

The chain uses TRBV6-4 and TRBJ1-5, with unresolved D. V lost 3 bases, J lost 2 bases, and 17 bases lay in between. CDR1 and CDR2 from the germline V gene are MRHNA and SNTAGT. The CDR3 runs 17 residues. CDR3 sequence reads: CASSERQPTWGNQPQHF. CDR3 nucleotide sequence: TGTGCCAGCAGTGAGAGACAACCTACGTGGGGCAATCAGCCCCAGCATTTT.

The V gene is TRBV13, the J gene TRBJ2-2; D is uncertain. This CDR3 contains 16 residues. Germline V lookup: CDR1 PRHDT, CDR2 FYEKMQ (reference sequence). Trimming took off 4 bases at V and 6 bases at J, with 18 bases between the two ends. DNA of the CDR3: TGTGCCAGCAGCTGGACCGCCTCGACGTCTTCCGGGGAGCTGTTTTTT. Translating it yields CASSWTASTSSGELFF.